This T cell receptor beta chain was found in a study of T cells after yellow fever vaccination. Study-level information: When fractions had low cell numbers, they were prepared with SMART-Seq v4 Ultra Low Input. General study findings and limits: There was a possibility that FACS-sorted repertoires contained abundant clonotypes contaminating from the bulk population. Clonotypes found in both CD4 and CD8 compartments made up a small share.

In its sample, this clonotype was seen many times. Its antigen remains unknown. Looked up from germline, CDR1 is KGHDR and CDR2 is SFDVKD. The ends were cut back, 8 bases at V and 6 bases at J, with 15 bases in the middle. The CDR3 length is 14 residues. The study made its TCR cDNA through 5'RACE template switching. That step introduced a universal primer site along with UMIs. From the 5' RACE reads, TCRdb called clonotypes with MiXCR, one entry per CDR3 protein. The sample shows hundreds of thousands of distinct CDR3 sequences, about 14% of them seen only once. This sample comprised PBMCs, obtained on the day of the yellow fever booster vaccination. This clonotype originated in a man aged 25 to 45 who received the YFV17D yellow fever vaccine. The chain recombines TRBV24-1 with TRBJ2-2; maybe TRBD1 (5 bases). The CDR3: CATKSDTNAGELFF. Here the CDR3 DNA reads TGTGCCACCAAATCGGACACAAACGCCGGGGAGCTGTTTTTT.